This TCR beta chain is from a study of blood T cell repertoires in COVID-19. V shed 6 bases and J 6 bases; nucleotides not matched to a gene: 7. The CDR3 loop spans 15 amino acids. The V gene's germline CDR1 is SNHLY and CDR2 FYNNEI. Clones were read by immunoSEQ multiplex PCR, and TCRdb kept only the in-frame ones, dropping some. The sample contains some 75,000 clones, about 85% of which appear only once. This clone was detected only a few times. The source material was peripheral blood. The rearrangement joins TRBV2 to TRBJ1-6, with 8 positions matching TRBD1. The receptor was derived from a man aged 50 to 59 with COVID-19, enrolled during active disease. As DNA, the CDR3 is TGTGCCAGCAGAACCCGGACAGGGCCTAATTCACCCCTCCACTTT. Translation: CASRTRTGPNSPLHF.